This TCR beta chain originates from a study of T cells in localized non-small cell lung cancer. Whole-study findings and limits: The highest T cell clonality was in uninvolved adjacent lung, above tumor. The tumor had only one region sequenced, so heterogeneity remains possible.

Comments on this clone: The antigen remains undetermined.

TCRdb's table, derived via immunoSEQ multiplex PCR, lists solely in-frame clones and lacks some. The sample comprises tens of thousands of clones, roughly four fifths of which are singletons, and 15% to 20% rests with the top ten. CDR1 SSHAT and CDR2 FNYEAQ come from the germline V gene (reference sequence). CDR3 length equals 13 residues. V trimming: 3 bases; J trimming: 5 bases; junction bases outside the gene matches: 3. This receptor was identified in a male donor aged 60 or over with stage III squamous cell lung carcinoma. Source: peripheral blood, taken before any cancer treatment. The genes are TRBV7-7 and TRBJ2-5, with 7 bases matching TRBD1. The CDR3 here is CASSLGQRETQYF. DNA for the CDR3: TGTGCCAGCAGCTTGGGACAGCGGGAGACCCAGTACTTC.